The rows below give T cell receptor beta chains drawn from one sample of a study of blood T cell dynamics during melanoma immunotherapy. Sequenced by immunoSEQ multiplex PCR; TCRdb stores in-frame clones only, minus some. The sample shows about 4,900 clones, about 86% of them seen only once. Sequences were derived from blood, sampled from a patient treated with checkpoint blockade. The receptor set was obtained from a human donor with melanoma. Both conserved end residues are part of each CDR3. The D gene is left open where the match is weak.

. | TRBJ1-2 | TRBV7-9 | CAGALTNYGYTF | TGTGCCGGGGCATTGACTAACTATGGCTACACCTTC
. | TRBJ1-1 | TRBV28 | CASADTEAFF | TGTGCCAGCGCGGATACTGAAGCTTTCTTT
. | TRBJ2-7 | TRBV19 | CASSKTGRGEQYF | TGTGCCAGTAGTAAGACAGGCCGAGGCGAGCAGTACTTC
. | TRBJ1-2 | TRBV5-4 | CASSSPTRSNYGYTF | TGTGCCAGCAGCTCACCGACCCGGTCCAACTATGGCTACACCTTC
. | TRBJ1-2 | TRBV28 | CASSLSGEGYGYTF | TGTGCCAGCAGTTTATCGGGGGAAGGCTATGGCTACACCTTC
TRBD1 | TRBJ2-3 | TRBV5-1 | CASSFGTGPTDTQYF | TGCGCCAGCAGCTTTGGGACAGGGCCCACAGATACGCAGTATTTT
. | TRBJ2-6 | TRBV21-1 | CASSVGTGGAPSGANVLTF | TGTGCCAGCAGCGTCGGGACAGGGGGCGCCCCCTCTGGGGCCAACGTCCTGACTTTC
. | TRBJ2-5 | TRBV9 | CASSVGVRVGAQYF | TGTGCCAGCAGCGTAGGGGTCAGGGTCGGAGCCCAGTACTTC
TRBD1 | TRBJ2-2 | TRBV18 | CASSPDRSGELFF | TGTGCCAGCTCACCGGACAGGTCCGGGGAGCTGTTTTTT
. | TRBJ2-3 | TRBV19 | CASSKKTVDTQYF | TGTGCCAGTAGTAAGAAGACCGTGGATACGCAGTATTTT
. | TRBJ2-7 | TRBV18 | CASSPDLQVSYEQYF | TGTGCCAGCTCACCGGATCTTCAGGTTTCCTACGAGCAGTACTTC
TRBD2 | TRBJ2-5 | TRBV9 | CASSRLTSAQGVETQYF | TGTGCCAGCAGCAGACTAACTAGCGCACAAGGGGTAGAGACCCAGTACTTC
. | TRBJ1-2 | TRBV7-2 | CASSSLSGQGYTF | TGTGCCAGCAGCTCCTTAAGCGGCCAGGGTTACACCTTC
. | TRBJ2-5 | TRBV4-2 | CASSQGLDSETQYF | TGTGCCAGCAGCCAAGGACTAGATTCGGAGACCCAGTACTTC
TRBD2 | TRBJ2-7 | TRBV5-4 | CASSRGLAGVGYEQYF | TGTGCCAGCAGCAGGGGACTAGCGGGAGTGGGGTACGAGCAGTACTTC
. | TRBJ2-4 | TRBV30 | CAWEDYEKAKNIQYF | TGTGCCTGGGAAGACTACGAGAAAGCCAAAAACATTCAGTACTTC
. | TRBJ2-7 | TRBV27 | CASSRTAGPGEQYF | TGTGCCAGCAGTCGTACAGCCGGGCCCGGCGAGCAGTACTTC
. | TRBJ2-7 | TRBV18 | CASSPPSQTYEQYF | TGTGCCAGCTCACCACCAAGCCAGACCTACGAGCAGTACTTC
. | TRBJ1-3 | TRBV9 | CASSIGTAGNTIYF | TGTGCCAGCAGCATTGGGACCGCCGGAAACACCATATATTTT
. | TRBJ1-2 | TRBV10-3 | CAIRTGEVYGYTF | TGTGCCATCCGTACCGGGGAGGTCTATGGCTACACCTTC